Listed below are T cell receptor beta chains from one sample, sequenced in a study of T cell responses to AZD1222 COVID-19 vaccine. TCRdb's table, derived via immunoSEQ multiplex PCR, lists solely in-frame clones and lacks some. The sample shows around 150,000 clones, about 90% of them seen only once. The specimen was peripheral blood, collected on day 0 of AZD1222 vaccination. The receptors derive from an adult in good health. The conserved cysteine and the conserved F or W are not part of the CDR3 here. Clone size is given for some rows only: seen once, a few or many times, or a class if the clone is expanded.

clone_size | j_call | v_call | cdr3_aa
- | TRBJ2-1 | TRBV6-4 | ASVESAEQF
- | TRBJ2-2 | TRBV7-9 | ASSLWGRNTGELF
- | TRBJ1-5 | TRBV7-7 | ASSSTRSGPQH
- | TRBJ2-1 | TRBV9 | ASGGSDEQF
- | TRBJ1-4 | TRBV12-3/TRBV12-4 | ASSYLGEKLF
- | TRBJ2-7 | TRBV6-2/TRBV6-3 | ASSYSGLAGYEQY
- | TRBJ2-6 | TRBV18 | ASSPGTPGANVLT
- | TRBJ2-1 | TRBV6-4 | ASSDKGQGDVSEQF
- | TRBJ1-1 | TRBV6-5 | ASSPGVNTEAF
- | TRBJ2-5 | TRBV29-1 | SVLWTGEQETQY
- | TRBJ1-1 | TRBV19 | ASSIGPGAEAF
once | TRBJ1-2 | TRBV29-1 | SVGVQGAGYGYT
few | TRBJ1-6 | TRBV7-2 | ASSQPPGTGDSPLH
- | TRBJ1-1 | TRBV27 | ASQLGTEAF
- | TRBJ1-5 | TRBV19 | ASSEGPGQAQH
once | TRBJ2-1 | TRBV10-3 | ATARQLAGGPHEQF
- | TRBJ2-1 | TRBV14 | ASSQDNGGLQF
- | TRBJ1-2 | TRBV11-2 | ASSLSPGINYGYT
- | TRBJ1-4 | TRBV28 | ASSFAIRDRVNNEKLF
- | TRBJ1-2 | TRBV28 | ASSLPQLQNYGYT
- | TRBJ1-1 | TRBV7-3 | ASSPNPMGPNTEAF
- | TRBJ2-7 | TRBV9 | ASSTGGSIALRHEQY
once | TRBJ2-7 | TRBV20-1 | SASIADSPSYEQY
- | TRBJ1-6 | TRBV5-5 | ASSAGQGNSPLH
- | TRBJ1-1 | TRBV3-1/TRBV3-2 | ASSQDSGQGANTEAF
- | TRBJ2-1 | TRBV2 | ASRKVEGRANNEQF
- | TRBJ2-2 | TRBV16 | ASSQRQGETGELF
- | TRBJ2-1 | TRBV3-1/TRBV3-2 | ASSLSAGGPGNEQF
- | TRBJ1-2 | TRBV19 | ASKLIRPGQGLTEGYT
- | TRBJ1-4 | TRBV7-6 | ASSPRSGLRGNEKLF
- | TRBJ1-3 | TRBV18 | ASSLQGDGSGNTIY
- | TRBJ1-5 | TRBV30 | AWSPTGDGQPQH
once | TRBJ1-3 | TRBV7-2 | ASSLGASGSSGNTIY
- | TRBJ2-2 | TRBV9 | ASSVAVMDGELF
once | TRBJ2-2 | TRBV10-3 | AIRDTGELF
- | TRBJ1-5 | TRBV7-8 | ASSSRDRNQPQH